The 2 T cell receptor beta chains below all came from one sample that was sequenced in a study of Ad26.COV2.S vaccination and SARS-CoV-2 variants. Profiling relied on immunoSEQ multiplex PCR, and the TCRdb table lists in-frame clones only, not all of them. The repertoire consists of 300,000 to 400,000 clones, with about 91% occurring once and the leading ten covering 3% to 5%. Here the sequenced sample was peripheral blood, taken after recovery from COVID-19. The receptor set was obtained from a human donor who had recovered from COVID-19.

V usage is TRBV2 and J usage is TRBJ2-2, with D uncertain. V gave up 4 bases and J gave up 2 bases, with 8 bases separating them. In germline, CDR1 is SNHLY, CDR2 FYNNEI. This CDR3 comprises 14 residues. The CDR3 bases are TGTGCCAGCAGTGTCCTGGGAAACACCGGGGAGCTGTTTTTT. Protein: CASSVLGNTGELFF.

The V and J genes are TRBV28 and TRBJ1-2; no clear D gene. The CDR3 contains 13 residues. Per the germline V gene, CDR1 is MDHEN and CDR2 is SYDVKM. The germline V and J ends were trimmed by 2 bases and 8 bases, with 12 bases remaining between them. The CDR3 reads CASSLVGPMGYTF. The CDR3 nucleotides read TGTGCCAGCAGTTTAGTAGGACCCATGGGCTACACCTTC.